A single T cell receptor (beta chain) is shown here with its context. Its antigen is currently unknown. This record comes from a study of T cell responses to AZD1222 COVID-19 vaccine. Findings of the study overall: Rises in breadth and depth of Spike-specific TCRs came after two AZD1222 doses. There were repertoire samples only from the period after the peak T cell response.

Data came from immunoSEQ multiplex PCR; TCRdb stores just in-frame clones and leaves some out. The sample contains around 69,000 clones, 70% to 90% of which appear only once. Per the germline V gene, CDR1 is SNHLY and CDR2 is FYNNEI. The CDR3 extends over 14 amino acids. The ends lost 5 bases at V and 1 base at J; junction bases unmatched: 2. The chain couples TRBV2 to TRBJ1-1; the match to TRBD1 covers 9 bases. This sequence originates from an adult in good health. Material: peripheral blood, obtained on day 0 of AZD1222 vaccination. The CDR3 DNA reads as TGTGCCAGCAGTAACAGGGGGCGGAACACTGAAGCTTTCTTT. Encoded protein: CASSNRGRNTEAFF.